The T cell receptor beta chain under discussion was sequenced for a study of blood T cells in healthy people across ages. Alongside a J-beta primer mix, a sample-barcoded 5' primer served in a second PCR lasting about 7 to 11 cycles. TCRdb analysed the 5' RACE reads with MiXCR anew, one entry per CDR3 protein. The data contain about 1,500,000 distinct CDR3 sequences, roughly 45% of them singletons. This clonotype showed up just a few times. This receptor was taken from a woman between 18 and 29 years old in good health. Input material: blood.

The DNA for the CDR3 is TGTGCCAGCAGCCTCGGGGGTCCTATGAACACTGAAGCTTTCTTT. It is translated as CASSLGGPMNTEAFF. This chain connects TRBV7-2 to TRBJ1-1; D is possibly TRBD1 (5 bases). Trimming took 5 bases from V and 0 from J, leaving 13 bases between them. This CDR3 comprises 15 residues. Germline CDR1 and CDR2: SGHTA and FQGNSA.